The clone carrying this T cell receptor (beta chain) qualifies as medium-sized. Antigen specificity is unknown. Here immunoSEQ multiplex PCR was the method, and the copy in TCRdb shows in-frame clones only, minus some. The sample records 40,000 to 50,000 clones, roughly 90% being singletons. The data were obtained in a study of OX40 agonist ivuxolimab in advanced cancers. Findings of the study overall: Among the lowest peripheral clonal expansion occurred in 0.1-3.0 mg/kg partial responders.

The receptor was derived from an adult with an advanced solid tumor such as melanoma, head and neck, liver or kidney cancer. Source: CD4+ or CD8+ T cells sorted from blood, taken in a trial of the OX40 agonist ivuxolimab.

The CDR3 loop reads CASSSRDDGTYEQYF. Here the CDR3 DNA reads TGTGCCAGCTCGTCCCGGGACGACGGAACCTACGAGCAGTACTTC. The V call is TRBV18, the J call TRBJ2-7; D may correspond to TRBD1 or TRBD2 (5 bases each). V was cut by 6 bases and J by 2 bases, with 17 bases left in between. This CDR3 region has 15 residues. CDR1 KGHSH and CDR2 LQKENI come from the germline V gene. The full variable domain, its missing parts supplied by reference TRBV18 and TRBJ2-7, is NAGVMQNPRHLVRRRGQEARLRCSPMKGHSHVYWYRQLPEEGLKFMVYLQKENIIDESGMPKERFSAEFPKEGPSILRIQQVVRGDSAAYFCASSSRDDGTYEQYFGPGTRLTVT.